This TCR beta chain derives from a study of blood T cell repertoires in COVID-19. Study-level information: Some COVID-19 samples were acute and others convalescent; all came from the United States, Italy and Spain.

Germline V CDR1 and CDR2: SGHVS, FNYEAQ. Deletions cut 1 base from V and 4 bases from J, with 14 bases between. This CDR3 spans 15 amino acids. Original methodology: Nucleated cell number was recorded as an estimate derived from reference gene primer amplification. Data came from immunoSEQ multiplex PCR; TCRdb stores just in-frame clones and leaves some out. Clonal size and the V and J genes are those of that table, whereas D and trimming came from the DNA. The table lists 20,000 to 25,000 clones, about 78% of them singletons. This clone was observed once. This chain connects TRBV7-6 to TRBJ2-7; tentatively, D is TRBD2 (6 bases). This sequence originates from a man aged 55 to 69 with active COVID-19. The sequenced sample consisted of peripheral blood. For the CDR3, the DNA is TGTGCCAGCAGCTTAGTGGATAGCGCGGGGTACGAGCAGTACTTC. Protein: CASSLVDSAGYEQYF.